This T cell receptor beta chain was sequenced during a study of identical twins. Regarding the study as a whole: Abundant cord blood beta clonotypes carried fewer insertions; memory repertoires showed none.

This clonotype has a count of ten or more. The target antigen is unknown. Trimming left V 5 bases short and J 3 bases short, with 11 bases between. The CDR3 has 13 amino acids. Germline assignment: CDR1 DFQATT and CDR2 SNEGSKA (reference sequence). TCRdb fed the 5' RACE reads into MiXCR, producing one record per CDR3 protein. The repertoire holds some 660,000 distinct CDR3 sequences, with 8.5% to 9.5% as singletons. These same records also appear under a second study, on yellow fever vaccine responses in identical twins. In that study: Twins reportedly had a vaccine T cell response that seemed partly convergent, partly personalized.

Sequencing used PBMCs. The chain couples TRBV20-1 to TRBJ1-5; D unclear. This receptor was taken from a woman younger than 35 in good health. CDR3 region: CSAPRDLNQPQHF. The CDR3 region has the DNA TGCAGTGCTCCCCGGGATCTCAATCAGCCCCAGCATTTT.